This TCR beta chain was recovered during a study of blood T cell repertoires in COVID-19. Study at large: COVID-19 samples collected from the United States, Italy and Spain covered acute and convalescent phases. Nucleic acid was either cDNA or gDNA, and it came from T cells, B-cell-depleted T cells, or PBMCs.

The V end lost 2 bases, the J end lost 1 base, and 8 bases lay between the germline ends. The CDR3 runs to 14 residues. The germline V gene encodes CDR1 ENHRY and CDR2 SYGVKD. In the original workflow: Reference gene primer amplification yielded estimated nucleated cell counts. Libraries were prepared by immunoSEQ multiplex PCR; TCRdb keeps only in-frame clonotypes and omits some of them. Clone size and V and J calls were adopted from that table, with D and trimming inferred from the DNA. The profile shows about 220,000 clones, around four fifths of them singletons. The rearrangement joins TRBV10-3 to TRBJ2-5, with a possible D match to TRBD1 (5 bases). The clonotype originates from a woman between 45 and 60 years old with acute or convalescent COVID-19. The specimen was peripheral blood. As DNA, the CDR3 is TGTGCCATCAGTGAGCAGGGTGCCCAAGAGACCCAGTACTTC. It encodes CAISEQGAQETQYF.